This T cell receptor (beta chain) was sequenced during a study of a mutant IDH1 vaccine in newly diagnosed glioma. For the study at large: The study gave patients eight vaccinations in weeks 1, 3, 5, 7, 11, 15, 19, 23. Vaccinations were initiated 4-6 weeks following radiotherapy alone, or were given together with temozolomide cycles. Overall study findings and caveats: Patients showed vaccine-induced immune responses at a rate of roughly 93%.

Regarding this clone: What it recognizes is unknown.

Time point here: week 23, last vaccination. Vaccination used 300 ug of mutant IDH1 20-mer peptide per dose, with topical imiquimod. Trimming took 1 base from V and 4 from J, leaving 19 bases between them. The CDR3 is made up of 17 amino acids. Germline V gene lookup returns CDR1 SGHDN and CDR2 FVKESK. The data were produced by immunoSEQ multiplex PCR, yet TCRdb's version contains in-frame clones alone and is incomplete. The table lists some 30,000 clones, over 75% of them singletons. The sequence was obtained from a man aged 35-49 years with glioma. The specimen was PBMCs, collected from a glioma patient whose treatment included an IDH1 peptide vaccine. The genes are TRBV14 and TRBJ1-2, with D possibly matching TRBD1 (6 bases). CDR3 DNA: TGTGCCAGCAGCCAAGGCGTCTGGGACAACCCTTTCTATGGCTACACCTTC. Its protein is CASSQGVWDNPFYGYTF.